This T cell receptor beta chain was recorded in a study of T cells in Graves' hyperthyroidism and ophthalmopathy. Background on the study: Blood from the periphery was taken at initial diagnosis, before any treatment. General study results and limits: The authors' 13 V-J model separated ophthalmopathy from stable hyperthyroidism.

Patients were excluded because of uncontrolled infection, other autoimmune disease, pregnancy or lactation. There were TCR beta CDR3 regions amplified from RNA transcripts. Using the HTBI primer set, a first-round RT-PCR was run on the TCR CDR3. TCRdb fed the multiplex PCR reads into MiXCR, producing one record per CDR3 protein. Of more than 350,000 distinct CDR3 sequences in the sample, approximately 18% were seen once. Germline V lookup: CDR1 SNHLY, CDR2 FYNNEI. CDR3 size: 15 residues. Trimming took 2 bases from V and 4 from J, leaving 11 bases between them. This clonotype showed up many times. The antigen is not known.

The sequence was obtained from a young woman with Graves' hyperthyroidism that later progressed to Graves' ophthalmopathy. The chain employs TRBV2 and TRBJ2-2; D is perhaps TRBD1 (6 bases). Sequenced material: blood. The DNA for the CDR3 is TGTGCCAGCAGTGAACCAGGGGTGGGCACCGGGGAGCTGTTTTTT. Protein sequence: CASSEPGVGTGELFF. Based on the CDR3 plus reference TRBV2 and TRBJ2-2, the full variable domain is EPEVTQTPSHQVTQMGQEVILRCVPISNHLYFYWYRQILGQKVEFLVSFYNNEISEKSEIFDDQFSVERPDGSNFTLKIRSTKLEDSAMYFCASSEPGVGTGELFFGEGSRLTVL.